These 18 T cell receptor beta chains were all obtained from the same sample, sequenced in a study of breast tumors, draining lymph nodes, adjacent tissues. Samples came from axillary lymph nodes draining the breast cancer. MiXCR was run by TCRdb on the multiplex PCR reads, yielding one entry per CDR3 protein. The sample lists about 230,000 distinct CDR3 sequences; roughly 30% were seen once. Sequencing was performed on axillary lymph node tissue. Receptor source: a female donor with breast cancer. Some clones in this sample may be carry-over from other donors' samples.

Notes on this clonotype: With a much larger clone just one base away, this may be a read error. Since the CDR3 does not end with the conserved phenylalanine or tryptophan, this likely comes from a read error. This sequence joins TRBV5-1 and TRBJ2-5, with D perhaps TRBD1 (6 bases). The V and J ends lost 4 bases and 2 bases respectively, with 18 bases between them. The CDR3 contains 16 residues. Germline values: CDR1 SGHRS, CDR2 YFSETQ. CDR3 in amino acids: CASSQASDSLQETQYC. CDR3 DNA: TGCGCCAGCAGCCAAGCGTCGGACAGCCTACAAGAGACCCAGTACTGC.

This clonotype was observed many times. In DNA form, the CDR3 reads TGTGCCAGCAGCTTAGGCCCGAAAAACATTCAGTACTTC. Translated: CASSLGPKNIQYF. The J gene is TRBJ2-4, the V gene TRBV7-6; D is uncertain. Germline CDR1 is SGHVS and CDR2 is FNYEAQ. Trimming cost V 1 base and J 4 bases, with 5 bases left between them. CDR3 length: 13 residues.

This clonotype came up many times. The chain recombines TRBV12-3 or TRBV12-4 with TRBJ2-1, with 11 nucleotides matching TRBD2. V lost 5 bases to trimming and J lost 4 bases; unmatched junction nucleotides: 10. The CDR3 is made up of 17 amino acids. Here the CDR3 DNA reads TGTGCCAGCAGTAGCACCTCCCTAGCGGGAGGTTACAATGAGCAGTTCTTC. Its protein product is CASSSTSLAGGYNEQFF.

V gene TRBV18 combines with J gene TRBJ2-1, with D possibly being TRBD2 (8 bases). Per the germline V gene, CDR1 is KGHSH and CDR2 is LQKENI. The CDR3 runs 18 residues. V lost 4 bases and J 0 bases, leaving 19 bases between the germline ends. The CDR3 loop reads CASSLDRTGTSSYNEQFF. The CDR3 nucleotides read TGTGCCAGCTCACTGGACAGGACCGGGACTAGCTCCTACAATGAGCAGTTCTTC.

This clonotype appeared many times. The chain joins TRBV18 to TRBJ2-3, with TRBD1 identical over 9 bases. Unmatched junction bases numbered 10, after V lost 6 bases and J lost 6 bases. Germline CDR1 and CDR2: KGHSH and LQKENI. The CDR3 extends over 15 amino acids. The CDR3 region has the DNA TGTGCCAGCTCGGCCGACAGGGGGACGGCGGATACGCAGTATTTT. This encodes CASSADRGTADTQYF.

The V call is TRBV19, the J call TRBJ1-2, with D perhaps matching TRBD1 (5 bases). The CDR3 has 14 residues. The V and J ends lost 7 bases and 5 bases respectively, with 17 bases between them. Germline assignment: CDR1 LNHDA and CDR2 SQIVND (reference sequence). In DNA, the CDR3 is TGTGCCAGTAACCCGACGACAGCTCTTTATGGCTACACCTTC. Translation gives CASNPTTALYGYTF.

Many counts were recorded for this clonotype. The gene calls are TRBV11-3 and TRBJ2-5, with TRBD2 matching over 7 bases. V gave up 5 bases and J gave up 2 bases; unmatched junction bases: 5. The CDR3 is 14 amino acids. CDR1 and CDR2 (germline): SGHNT, YENEEA. CDR3 nucleotide sequence: TGTGCCAGCAGCCGAACTAGCGCACAAGAGACCCAGTACTTC. Its translation is CASSRTSAQETQYF.

This clonotype was recorded at least ten times. This may come from a read error, since a much larger clone is one base off. The chain combines TRBV5-1 with TRBJ2-7, with D unclear. V was shortened by 0 bases and J by 6 bases, with 13 bases between the two germline ends. There are 14 residues in the CDR3. Germline assignment: CDR1 SGHRS and CDR2 YFSETQ. The CDR3 nucleotides are TGCGCCAGCAGCTTGGGTTCGAGGTCTGCCGAGCAGTACTTC. The encoded protein is CASSLGSRSAEQYF.

The sample holds a few counts of this clonotype. The J gene is TRBJ1-6, the V gene TRBV7-8; D is possibly TRBD1 (6 bases). Per the germline V gene, CDR1 is SGHVS and CDR2 is FQNEAQ. CDR3 length equals 16 residues. Trimming removed 7 bases at V and 0 bases at J, with 13 bases between. The CDR3: CASTHGGLSYNSPLHF. In DNA, the CDR3 is TGTGCCAGCACTCACGGGGGGCTCTCCTATAATTCACCCCTCCACTTT.

This clonotype has at least ten counts. The chain has TRBV28 and TRBJ1-6; TRBD1 agrees at 7 bases. The germline V gene has CDR1 MDHEN and CDR2 SYDVKM. This CDR3 region has 16 residues. Trimming at V came to 6 bases and at J to 7 bases, leaving 12 bases not matched to a gene. As DNA, the CDR3 is TGTGCCAGCAGCGCATTGAAGGGGGCAGGGAATTCACCCCTCCACTTT. Translating gives CASSALKGAGNSPLHF.

This clonotype has at least ten counts. This CDR3 reads CASRSWEGSQETQYF. In nucleotides, the CDR3 is TGTGCCAGTAGGAGTTGGGAGGGTTCCCAGGAGACCCAGTACTTC. The V gene is TRBV19, the J gene TRBJ2-5; 7 bases fit TRBD2. Germline V gives CDR1 LNHDA, CDR2 SQIVND (reference sequence). V lost 6 bases to trimming and J lost 5 bases; unmatched junction nucleotides: 12. The CDR3 contains 15 residues.

This clonotype was counted ten times or more. This chain connects TRBV5-5 to TRBJ2-6; D tentatively reads TRBD1 or TRBD2 (6 bases each). CDR1 is SGHKS, CDR2 YYEKEE, per germline (reference sequence). This CDR3 is built from 18 residues. Trimming took 0 bases from V and 0 from J, leaving 13 bases between them. Here the CDR3 DNA reads TGTGCCAGCAGCTTGGCGGGGGCGCTTAGCTCTGGGGCCAACGTCCTGACTTTC. Amino acid sequence: CASSLAGALSSGANVLTF.

This clonotype was observed once. Given a much more abundant clone one base away, this may be a read error. The J gene is TRBJ1-3, the V gene TRBV3-2; the table's D call, TRBD1, was not checked against the DNA. TRBV3-2 is an annotated pseudogene. CDR3 size: 16 residues. CDR3 sequence: CASSQGGDYSGNTIYF. CDR3 sequence (DNA): TGTGCCAGCAGCCAAGGGGGGGATTACTCTGGAAACACCATATATTTT.

Points on this clonotype: A clone one base away is much larger, so this may be a read error. This chain connects TRBV7-3 to TRBJ1-1; D perhaps matches TRBD1 (5 bases). V was trimmed by 5 bases and J by 1 base, leaving 11 bases between them. This CDR3 comprises 14 residues. Germline V lookup: CDR1 SGHTA, CDR2 FQGTGA. The CDR3 loop reads CASSPFGQNTEAFF. The CDR3, as DNA: TGTGCCAGCAGCCCCTTCGGACAGAACACTGAAGCTTTCTTT.

This clonotype showed up many times. The V call is TRBV5-1, the J call TRBJ2-3; 7 bases align to TRBD1. CDR3 length equals 14 residues. After removal of 5 bases from V and 2 bases from J, the junction contained 5 bases not matched to a gene. Looked up from germline, CDR1 is SGHRS and CDR2 is YFSETQ. CDR3: CASRLTGLTDTQYF. The CDR3 DNA reads as TGCGCCAGCAGGTTGACAGGGCTCACAGATACGCAGTATTTT.

This clonotype was detected once. V is TRBV6-5 and J is TRBJ2-1; a weak D match, TRBD1 (7 bases). The ends were cut back, 5 bases at V and 4 bases at J, with 21 bases in the middle. Germline V gene sequence: CDR1 MNHEY, CDR2 SVGAGI. There are 17 residues in the CDR3. CDR3 sequence (DNA): TGTGCCAGCAGTCAGGGGGTTGGCAGGGAGGCTTACAATGAGCAGTTCTTC. Protein: CASSQGVGREAYNEQFF.

This clonotype showed up many times. V and J are TRBV6-5 and TRBJ1-6; D uncertain. Germline V gives CDR1 MNHEY, CDR2 SVGAGI. This CDR3 is built from 15 residues. The V and J ends lost 2 bases and 7 bases respectively, with 12 bases between them. CDR3 protein: CASSYGRQGNSPLHF. The CDR3 region has the DNA TGTGCCAGCAGTTACGGGCGCCAAGGGAATTCACCCCTCCACTTT.

This clonotype was found many times. The rearrangement joins TRBV6-2 or TRBV6-3 to TRBJ2-1; D tentatively fits TRBD1 or TRBD2 (5 bases each). In germline, CDR1 is MNHEY, CDR2 SVGEGT. The V end was cut by 6 bases, the J end by 4 bases, with 10 bases between. This CDR3 is 13 amino acids long. CDR3 amino acids: CASRNGAYNEQFF. The DNA of the CDR3 is TGTGCCAGCAGAAACGGGGCTTACAATGAGCAGTTCTTC.